The rows below give T cell receptor beta chains drawn from one sample of a study of T cells in Graves' hyperthyroidism and ophthalmopathy. TCRdb recomputed calls from the multiplex PCR reads with MiXCR, one row per CDR3 protein. Of around 690,000 distinct CDR3 sequences listed, around 20% are singletons. Sequencing was performed on blood. These TCRs come from a man aged 25 to 45 with Graves' ophthalmopathy. The CDR3 runs from the conserved cysteine through the conserved F or W. D genes are given only for firm matches. For some rows the clone size is stated as once, few or many, or as a class when expanded; others skip it.

>TRBJ1-5|TRBD1|TRBV24-1|.
TGTGCCACCAGTGATAGGACAGGGGGCAATCAGCCCCAGCATTTT
CATSDRTGGNQPQHF
>TRBJ2-5|TRBD2|TRBV20-1|many
TGCAGTGCTAGACTAGCGGGAGAGACCCAGTACTTC
CSARLAGETQYF
>TRBJ1-2|TRBD1|TRBV3-1|.
TGTGCCAGCAGCCACGGCCTCCGGGACAGGGGAAATGGCTACACCTTC
CASSHGLRDRGNGYTF
>TRBJ2-7|TRBD2|TRBV30|few
TGTGCCTGGTCGGGGTTTGGCGGGAGCAGCTACGAGCAGTACTTC
CAWSGFGGSSYEQYF
>TRBJ2-7|TRBD1|TRBV3-1|.
TGTGCCAGCAGCCGAGATCCCGGGACAGGGAACGAGCAGTACTTC
CASSRDPGTGNEQYF
>TRBJ1-2|.|TRBV13|many
TGTGCCAGCAGCTTAGGCCGCCGGGGGTATGGCTACACCTTC
CASSLGRRGYGYTF
>TRBJ2-2|.|TRBV28|.
TGTGCCAGCTCTAGCGACCCCAGGGGGGAGCTGTTTTTT
CASSSDPRGELFF
>TRBJ1-1|TRBD1|TRBV9|.
TGTGCCAGCAGCTACACGGGACAGAAGAACGCTGAAGCTTTCTTT
CASSYTGQKNAEAFF
>TRBJ2-3|TRBD1|TRBV28|many
TGTGCCAGCAGTTTGGGGACAGGGGGCGTCCCCATCACAGATACGCAGTATTTT
CASSLGTGGVPITDTQYF
>TRBJ1-3|.|TRBV12-3/TRBV12-4|few
TGTGCCAGCAGTTTATCGGGGTCCGACTCTGGAAACACCATATATTTT
CASSLSGSDSGNTIYF
>TRBJ2-5|.|TRBV18|few
TGTGCCAGCTCTGGGACTTACTCACAAGAGACCCAGTACTTC
CASSGTYSQETQYF
>TRBJ2-7|.|TRBV11-2|many
TGTGCCAGCAGCCCCGCGGGGTCCCGCTACGAGCAGTACTTC
CASSPAGSRYEQYF
>TRBJ1-1|TRBD1|TRBV19|few
TGTGCCAGTAGCCCTGCCGGGACAGTGAACACTGAAGCTTTCTTT
CASSPAGTVNTEAFF
>TRBJ2-7|TRBD1|TRBV3-1|many
TGTGCCAGCAGCCCCGGGACAGCGACCTACGAGCAGTACTTC
CASSPGTATYEQYF
>TRBJ2-3|TRBD1|TRBV11-2|.
TGTGCCAGCAGCGGACGAGGGGTCAGAGGGGGCCCTACTAGCACAGATACGCAGTATTTT
CASSGRGVRGGPTSTDTQYF
>TRBJ1-5|.|TRBV7-8|few
TGTGCCAGCAGCCTGGGTAGCGGAAAGGGACAGCCCCAGCATTTT
CASSLGSGKGQPQHF
>TRBJ2-7|TRBD1|TRBV7-8|many
TGTGCCAGCAGCTCGACAGGGTGGAGCGGTCTCTCCTACGAGCAGTACTTC
CASSSTGWSGLSYEQYF
>TRBJ2-1|TRBD2|TRBV30|many
TGTGCCTGTGGAAGTGGGACTAGCGGGAGCCATGAGCAGTTCTTC
CACGSGTSGSHEQFF
>TRBJ2-4|TRBD1|TRBV6-2/TRBV6-3|few
TGTGCCAGCAGTTACACTTTACAGGGGGGCAAAAACATTCAGTACTTC
CASSYTLQGGKNIQYF
>TRBJ1-1|.|TRBV20-1|many
TGCAGTGCTAGAGATAGACATCCGAACACTGAAGCTTTCTTT
CSARDRHPNTEAFF
>TRBJ2-4|.|TRBV12-3/TRBV12-4|.
TGTGCCAGCAGACAGGGTTTAGCCAAAAACATTCAGTACTTC
CASRQGLAKNIQYF
>TRBJ2-1|.|TRBV12-3/TRBV12-4|many
TGTGCCAGCAGTCCATCTACCGGGCCCCAAGGAAACAATGAGCAGTTCTTC
CASSPSTGPQGNNEQFF
>TRBJ2-7|TRBD2|TRBV29-1|.
TGCAGCGTCGAAAGCGGGAGCCCCCCCTACGAGCAGTACTTC
CSVESGSPPYEQYF
>TRBJ2-7|TRBD1|TRBV30|.
TGTGCCTGGGACAGGGGCTACGAGCAGTACTTC
CAWDRGYEQYF
>TRBJ2-5|.|TRBV24-1|few
TGTGCCACCAGTGACTCAGGGAGGGAGACCCAGTACTTC
CATSDSGRETQYF
>TRBJ1-2|TRBD1|TRBV5-8|few
TGTGCCAGCAGCTTCAGGGGGTTCTATGGCTACACCTTC
CASSFRGFYGYTF
>TRBJ1-5|.|TRBV28|many
TGTGCCAGCAGCATGGGAGGGGTTGGATGGAATCAGCCCCAGCATTTT
CASSMGGVGWNQPQHF
>TRBJ2-1|TRBD1|TRBV12-5|few
TGTGCTAGTGGTTTGGACAGGGGGACGAACAATGAGCAGTTCTTC
CASGLDRGTNNEQFF
>TRBJ2-1|.|TRBV5-4|.
TGTGCCAGCAGCTTAGCGGGCAATAGCTCCTACAATGAGCAGTTCTTC
CASSLAGNSSYNEQFF
>TRBJ2-1|.|TRBV2|many
TGTGCCAGCACCGTGGCCTTAATCCGGAATGAGCAGTTCTTC
CASTVALIRNEQFF
>TRBJ1-1|.|TRBV7-3|.
TGTGCCAGCAGCCCCCAAGGGGGAGGGGTGGGCACTGAAGCTTTCTTT
CASSPQGGGVGTEAFF
>TRBJ1-1|.|TRBV7-9|.
TGTGCCAGCAGCTTGTACAGAAAGATGAACACTGAAGCTTTCTTT
CASSLYRKMNTEAFF